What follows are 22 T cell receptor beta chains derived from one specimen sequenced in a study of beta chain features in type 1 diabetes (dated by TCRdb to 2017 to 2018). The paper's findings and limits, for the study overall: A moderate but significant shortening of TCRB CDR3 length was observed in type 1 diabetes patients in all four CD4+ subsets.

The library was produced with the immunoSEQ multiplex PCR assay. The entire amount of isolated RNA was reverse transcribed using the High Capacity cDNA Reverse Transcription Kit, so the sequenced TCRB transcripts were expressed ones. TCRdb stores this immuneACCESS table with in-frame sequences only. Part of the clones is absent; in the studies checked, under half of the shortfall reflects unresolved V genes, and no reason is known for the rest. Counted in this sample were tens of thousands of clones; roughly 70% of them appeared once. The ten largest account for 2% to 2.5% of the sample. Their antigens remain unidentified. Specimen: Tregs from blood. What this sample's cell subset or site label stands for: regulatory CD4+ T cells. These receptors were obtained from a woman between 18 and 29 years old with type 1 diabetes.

The CDR3 sequence: CATGRFTSYEQYF. CDR3 nucleotide sequence: TGTGCTACCGGGAGGTTTACCTCCTACGAGCAGTACTTC. V gene TRBV28 combines with J gene TRBJ2-7, with 7 positions matching TRBD2. This CDR3 contains 13 residues. CDR1 and CDR2 (germline): MDHEN, SYDVKM.

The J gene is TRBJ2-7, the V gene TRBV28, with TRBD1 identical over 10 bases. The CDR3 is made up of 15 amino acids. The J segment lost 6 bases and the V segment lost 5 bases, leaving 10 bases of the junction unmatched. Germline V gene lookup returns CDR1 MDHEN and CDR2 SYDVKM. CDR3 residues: CASSPPGQGRTEQYF. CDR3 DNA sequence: TGTGCCAGCAGTCCGCCGGGACAGGGGAGGACCGAGCAGTACTTC.

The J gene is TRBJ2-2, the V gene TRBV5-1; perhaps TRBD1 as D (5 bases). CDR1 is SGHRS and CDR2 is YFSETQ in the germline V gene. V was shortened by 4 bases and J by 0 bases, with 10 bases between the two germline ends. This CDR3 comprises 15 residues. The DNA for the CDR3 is TGCGCCAGCAGCCCATGGACACCGAACACCGGGGAGCTGTTTTTT. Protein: CASSPWTPNTGELFF.

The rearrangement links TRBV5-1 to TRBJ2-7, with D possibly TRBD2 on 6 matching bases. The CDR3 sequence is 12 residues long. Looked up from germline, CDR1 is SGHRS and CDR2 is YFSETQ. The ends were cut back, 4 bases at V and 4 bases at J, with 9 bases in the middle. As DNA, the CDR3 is TGCGCCAGCAGCCGGGACTGGTACGAGCAGTACTTC. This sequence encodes CASSRDWYEQYF.

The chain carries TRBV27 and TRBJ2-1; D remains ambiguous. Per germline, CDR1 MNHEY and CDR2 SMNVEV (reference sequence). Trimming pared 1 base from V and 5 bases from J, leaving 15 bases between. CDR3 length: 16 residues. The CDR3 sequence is CASSLLGRPNNNEQFF. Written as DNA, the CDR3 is TGTGCCAGCAGTTTATTGGGCAGGCCAAACAACAATGAGCAGTTCTTC.

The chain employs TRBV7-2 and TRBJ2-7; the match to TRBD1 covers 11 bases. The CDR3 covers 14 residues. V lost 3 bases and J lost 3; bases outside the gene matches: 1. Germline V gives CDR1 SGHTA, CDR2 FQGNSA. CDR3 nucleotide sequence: TGTGCCAGCAGCTTTGGGACAGGGGGCTACGAGCAGTACTTC. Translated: CASSFGTGGYEQYF.

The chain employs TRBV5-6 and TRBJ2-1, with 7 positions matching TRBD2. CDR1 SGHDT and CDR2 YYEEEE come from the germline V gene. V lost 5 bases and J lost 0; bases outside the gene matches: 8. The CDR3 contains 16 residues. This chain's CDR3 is CASRKRGGPSYNEQFF. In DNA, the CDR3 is TGTGCCAGCAGAAAACGGGGAGGGCCCTCCTACAATGAGCAGTTCTTC.

CDR3 in amino acids: CASSLPGTGDGYTF. CDR3 nucleotides: TGTGCCAGCAGCTTGCCCGGGACAGGGGACGGCTACACCTTC. V and J are TRBV5-4 and TRBJ1-2; 10 bases fit TRBD1. The V segment lost 1 base and the J segment 8 bases; nucleotides outside the gene matches: 5. From germline, CDR1 is SGHNT and CDR2 YYREEE (reference sequence). The CDR3 sequence is 14 residues long.

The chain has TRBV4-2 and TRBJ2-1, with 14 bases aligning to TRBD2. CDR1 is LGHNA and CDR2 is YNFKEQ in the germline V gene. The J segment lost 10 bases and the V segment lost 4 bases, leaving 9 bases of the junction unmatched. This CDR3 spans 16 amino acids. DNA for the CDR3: TGTGCCAGCAGCCCCGGGACTAGCGGGGGACCTGGAGAGCAGTTCTTC. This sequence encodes CASSPGTSGGPGEQFF.

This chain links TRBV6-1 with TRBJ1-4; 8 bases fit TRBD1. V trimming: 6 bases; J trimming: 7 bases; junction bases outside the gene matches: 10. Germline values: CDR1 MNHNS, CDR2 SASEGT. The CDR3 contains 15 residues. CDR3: CASREKDRDGEKLFF. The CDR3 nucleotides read TGTGCCAGCAGAGAGAAGGACAGGGACGGTGAAAAACTGTTTTTT.

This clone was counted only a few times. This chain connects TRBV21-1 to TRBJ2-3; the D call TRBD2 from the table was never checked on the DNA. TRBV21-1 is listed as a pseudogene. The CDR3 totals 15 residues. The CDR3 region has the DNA TGTGCCAGCAACAATATGCGGAGGCTGGGGGATACGCAGTATTTT. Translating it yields CASNNMRRLGDTQYF.

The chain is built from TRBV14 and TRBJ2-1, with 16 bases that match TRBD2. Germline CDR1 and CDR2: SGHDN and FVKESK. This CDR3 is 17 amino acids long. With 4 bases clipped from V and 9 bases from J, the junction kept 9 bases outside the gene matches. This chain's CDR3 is CASSLGTSGRAAFEQFF. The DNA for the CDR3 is TGTGCCAGCAGCCTCGGGACTAGCGGGAGGGCCGCCTTTGAGCAGTTCTTC.

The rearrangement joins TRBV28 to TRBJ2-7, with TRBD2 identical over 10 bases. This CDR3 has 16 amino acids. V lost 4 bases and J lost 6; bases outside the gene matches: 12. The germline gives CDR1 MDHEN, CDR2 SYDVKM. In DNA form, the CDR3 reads TGTGCCAGCAGTTCCAACCCATTATTAGCGGGAGGCGAGCAGTACTTC. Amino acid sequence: CASSSNPLLAGGEQYF.

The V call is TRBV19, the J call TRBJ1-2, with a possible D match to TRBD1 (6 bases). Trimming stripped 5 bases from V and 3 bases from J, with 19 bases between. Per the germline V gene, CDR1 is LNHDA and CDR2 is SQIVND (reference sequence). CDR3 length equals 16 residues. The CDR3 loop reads CASSQRTAPSDYGYTF. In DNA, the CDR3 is TGTGCCAGTAGTCAACGGACAGCGCCGAGCGACTATGGCTACACCTTC.

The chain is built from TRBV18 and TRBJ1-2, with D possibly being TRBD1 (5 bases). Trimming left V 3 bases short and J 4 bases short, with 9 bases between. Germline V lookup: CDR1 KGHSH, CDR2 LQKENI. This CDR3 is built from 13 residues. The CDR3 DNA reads TGTGCCAGCTCACCCGACAGTTCCTATGGCTACACCTTC. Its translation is CASSPDSSYGYTF.

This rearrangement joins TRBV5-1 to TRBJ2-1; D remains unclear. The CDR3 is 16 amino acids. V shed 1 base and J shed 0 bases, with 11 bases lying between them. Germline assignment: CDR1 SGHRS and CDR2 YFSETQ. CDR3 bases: TGCGCCAGCAGCTTGATCTGGGCGAGCTCCTACAATGAGCAGTTCTTC. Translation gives CASSLIWASSYNEQFF.

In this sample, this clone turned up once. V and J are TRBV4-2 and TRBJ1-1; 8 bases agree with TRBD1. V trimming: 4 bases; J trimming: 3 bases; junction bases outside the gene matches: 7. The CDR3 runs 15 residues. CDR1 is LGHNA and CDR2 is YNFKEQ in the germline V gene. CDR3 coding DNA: TGTGCCAGCAGCCTCCAGACAGGGGTTGACACTGAAGCTTTCTTT. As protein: CASSLQTGVDTEAFF.

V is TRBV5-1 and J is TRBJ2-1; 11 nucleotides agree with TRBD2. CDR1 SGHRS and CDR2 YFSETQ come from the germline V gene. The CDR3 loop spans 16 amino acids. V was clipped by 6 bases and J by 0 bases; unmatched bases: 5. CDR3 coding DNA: TGCGCCAGCAACTTCGGGACTAGCGGCTCCTACAATGAGCAGTTCTTC. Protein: CASNFGTSGSYNEQFF.

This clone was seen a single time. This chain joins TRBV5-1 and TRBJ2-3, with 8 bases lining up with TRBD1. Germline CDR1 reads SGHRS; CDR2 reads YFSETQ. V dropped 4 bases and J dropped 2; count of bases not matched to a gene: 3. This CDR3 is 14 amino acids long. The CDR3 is CASSRDRPTDTQYF. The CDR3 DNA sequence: TGCGCCAGCAGCCGGGACAGGCCCACAGATACGCAGTATTTT.

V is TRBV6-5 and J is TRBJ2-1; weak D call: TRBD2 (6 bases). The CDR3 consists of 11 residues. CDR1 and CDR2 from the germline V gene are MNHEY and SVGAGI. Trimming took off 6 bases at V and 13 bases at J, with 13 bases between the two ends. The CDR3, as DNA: TGTGCCAGCAGAGAGGGGAGGTTACAGTTCTTC. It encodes CASREGRLQFF.

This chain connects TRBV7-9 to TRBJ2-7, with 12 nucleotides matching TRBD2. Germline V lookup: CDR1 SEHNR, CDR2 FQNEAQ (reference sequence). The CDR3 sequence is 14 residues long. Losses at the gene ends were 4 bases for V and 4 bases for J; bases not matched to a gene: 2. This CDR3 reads CASSWTSGTYEQYF. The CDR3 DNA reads TGTGCCAGCAGCTGGACTAGCGGGACATACGAGCAGTACTTC.

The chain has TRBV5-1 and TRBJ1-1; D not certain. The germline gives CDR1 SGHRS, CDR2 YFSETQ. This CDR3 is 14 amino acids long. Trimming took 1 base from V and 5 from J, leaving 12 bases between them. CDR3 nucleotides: TGCGCCAGCAGCTTGAAGTCCGCTGAGACTGAAGCTTTCTTT. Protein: CASSLKSAETEAFF.